This T cell receptor beta chain was documented in a study of T cell repertoires in aging, cancer and after chemotherapy. Amplification of TCR beta used genomic DNA extracted from peripheral blood. TRB rearrangements spanning V, D and J were amplified using mixed TRB-A/B primers. TCRdb reanalysed the multiplex PCR reads using MiXCR and keeps one entry per CDR3 protein. The table records under 8,500 distinct CDR3 sequences, roughly 31% of them present only once. V lost 3 bases to trimming and J lost 6 bases; unmatched junction nucleotides: 7. This CDR3 is 15 amino acids long. CDR1 is KGHDR and CDR2 is SFDVKD in the germline V gene.

The rearrangement links TRBV24-1 to TRBJ2-1; TRBD2 matches 7 bases. This clonotype originated in a human donor with a blood cancer. What was sequenced was blood. The CDR3 sequence is CATSDVREGVNEQFF. The CDR3 nucleotides read TGTGCCACCAGTGATGTCAGGGAGGGTGTCAATGAGCAGTTCTTC.